In this sample, the clone carrying this T cell receptor beta chain turned up many times. The target antigen is unknown. This sample is part of a study of T-cell memory formation after mild COVID-19. As for the study in general: TCR clusters were largely donor specific. Study-wide points: Shrinking CD4+ clones were chiefly CM and EM; CD8+ ones were chiefly EMRA. Contracting clones from day 15 to 85 had balanced CD4/CD8; later expanders favoured CD4+.

5'RACE with constant-segment primers yielded barcoded, UMI-tagged TCR alpha and TCR beta cDNA libraries. TCRdb called the 5' RACE reads again in MiXCR, with one record for every CDR3 protein. There are approximately 410,000 distinct CDR3 sequences in the sample; roughly a quarter occur only once, and under 15% lies in the top ten. Germline V gene lookup returns CDR1 SGHTA and CDR2 FQGNSA. The CDR3 has 17 amino acids. J was trimmed by 1 base and V by 5 bases; bases with no gene match: 9. This chain joins TRBV7-2 and TRBJ2-5; 11 bases align to TRBD2. Sequencing used PBMCs or a T cell subset sorted from them (not recorded which). The sequence came from an adult woman who had mild COVID-19 (a few samples of this study predate the infection). Cell type and time point are not known. This CDR3 reads CASSDGRLAGFQETQYF. As DNA, the CDR3 is TGTGCCAGCAGCGATGGCCGACTAGCGGGATTCCAAGAGACCCAGTACTTC.